The subject of this entry is one T cell receptor beta chain. The clone's antigen remains unknown. Base qualities are not provided; no much larger clone lies one nucleotide away. These data originate in a study of beta chain features in type 1 diabetes (dated 2018 in TCRdb). Turning to the overall study: Patients and healthy donors did not differ in mean age, gender distribution, total cell number or subset yield. Across all samples, some 100,000,000 sorted cells were examined, and cell number per subset correlated strongly with RNA yield. In the study, TCRB repertoires of sorted circulating CD4+ T cell subsets from recently diagnosed type 1 diabetes patients were compared with those of matched healthy donors. Naive and central memory subsets were obtained from all 30 or so donors, but regulatory and stem cell-like memory subsets were isolated from only 8 patients and roughly 8 healthy donors.

Paper-wide results and their limitations: Because cDNA was sequenced instead of genomic DNA, highly expressing activated cells could be over-represented, though the groups showed no difference in activation or CD3 levels. A moderate but significant shortening of TCRB CDR3 length was observed in type 1 diabetes patients in all four CD4+ subsets. Because small numbers of individuals were included in the HLA sub-analyses, any influence of HLA type on TCRB rearrangement was left unresolved. Naive, central memory and regulatory TCRB repertoires appeared to be more alike among patients than among healthy donors. Patients with type 1 diabetes made fewer insertions and deleted more nucleotides at VDJ recombination sites, implying thymic rearrangement abnormalities. Shorter templates might be favored by PCR, yet because patient and control samples were amplified and corrected together, any such skew would affect both groups equally.

V trim: 1 base; J trim: 9 bases; unmatched bases: 6. CDR1 LNHNV and CDR2 YYDKDF are derived from the germline V gene (reference sequence). The CDR3 numbers 15 residues from cysteine through phenylalanine. Only the CDR3 portion is preserved as DNA: 45 bases, with reading frame beginning at the first base. From each donor, a single peripheral blood sample of approximately 0.11 L on average was drawn into heparinised tubes. A BD FACSAria II and a panel including CD45RO, CCR7, CD25, CD127, CD95 and CD27 were used to sort naive, central memory, regulatory and stem cell-like memory CD4+ T cells. All sorted populations exceeded 95% purity. PBMCs were isolated right away by Lymphoprep density gradient centrifugation and were stained directly, without culture. So that batch effects would be minimized, each experiment stained and sorted samples in pairs, pairing one healthy donor with one patient. The entire isolated RNA was reverse transcribed using the High Capacity cDNA Reverse Transcription Kit, and thus expressed TCRB transcripts were sequenced. Deep immunoSEQ sequencing was performed on naive, central memory and regulatory T cell samples, with an average of approximately 3.9 million total reads per sample. After sorted cells were lysed in RLT buffer, RNA was extracted with DNase-treated RNeasy Micro or Mini kits, with the choice depending on cell number. Each cell subset was processed on its own to prevent cross-contamination, while patient and healthy donor samples were processed together. Using the immunoSEQ multiplex PCR, TCRB sequences were amplified from cDNA into 87-bp fragments spanning the CDR3 region. The amplicons were sequenced using the Illumina HiSeq platform. The source study handled its data this way. Synthetic template baselines were used to correct PCR bias computationally, reads within Hamming distance 2 were collapsed, and singletons that could not be merged were discarded. By aligning reads against IMGT, V, D and J genes, CDR3 length, and insertions or deletions at six rearrangement sites were assigned. Within each subset, clonotype counts were normalized to sorted cell number, after which true diversity and Gini coefficients were computed with the tcR R package. The overlap coefficient, calculated on TCRB nucleotide sequences, was used to measure repertoire sharing. As a proxy for the pre-selection repertoire, out-of-frame TCRB sequences from naive cells were analyzed. In its TCRdb copy, this immuneACCESS table keeps in-frame sequences only and misses some clones. Where compared with another copy, unresolved V genes explain less than half of these, and the others have no known cause. That table supplies the V and J calls and clone size; D and trimming were determined from the DNA. Here the sample has roughly 400,000 clones; approximately 14% occur a single time. The top ten clonotypes cover roughly 0.036% of the sample.

This TCR was recovered from a man aged 25 to 40 in good health. The sample comprised naive CD4+ T cells from blood. The sample's cell subset or site, from its label and the paper: true naive CD4+ T cells. The chain uses TRBV15 and TRBJ1-6; 7 bases in the junction line up with TRBD1. The CDR3 reads CATSRVGTVGSPLHF. The DNA sequence reads TGTGCCACCAGCAGAGTGGGGACAGTTGGTTCACCCCTCCACTTT.